One and the same sample provided the 15 T cell receptor beta chains below, sequenced in a study of blood T cells in healthy people across ages. For the second PCR, which ran for about 7 to 11 cycles, a sample-barcoded 5' primer and a J-beta primer mix were used. MiXCR was run by TCRdb on the 5' RACE reads, yielding one entry per CDR3 protein. Of roughly 700,000 distinct CDR3 sequences listed, 49% are singletons. Sequenced input: blood. The receptor source for this set is a woman in her sixties or seventies in good health.

At least ten counts were recorded for this clonotype. The chain links TRBV4-3 to TRBJ2-1; perhaps TRBD2 as D (5 bases). This CDR3 spans 14 amino acids. Looked up from germline, CDR1 is LGHNA and CDR2 is YSLEER. Trimming took 4 bases from V and 11 from J, leaving 18 bases between them. The DNA of the CDR3 is TGCGCCAGCAGCCGAGGCAGCGGACCTGGCAAGCAGTTCTTC. As protein: CASSRGSGPGKQFF.

The chain carries TRBV20-1 and TRBJ1-2; 7 bases agree with TRBD1. Looked up from germline, CDR1 is DFQATT and CDR2 is SNEGSKA (reference sequence). The J segment lost 4 bases and the V segment lost 5 bases, leaving 7 bases of the junction unmatched. The CDR3 length is 13 residues. The CDR3 sequence: CSAQEGAGYGYTF. CDR3 bases: TGCAGTGCTCAGGAGGGGGCAGGCTATGGCTACACCTTC.

The chain recombines TRBV7-8 with TRBJ2-3; 11 bases fit TRBD1. Per germline, CDR1 SGHVS and CDR2 FQNEAQ. V lost 5 bases to trimming and J lost 4 bases; unmatched junction nucleotides: 5. CDR3 length equals 15 residues. CDR3 region: CASSIGQGASDTQYF. The CDR3 DNA is TGTGCCAGCAGCATAGGACAGGGGGCTTCAGATACGCAGTATTTT.

The V gene is TRBV7-9, the J gene TRBJ2-1; 7 bases align to TRBD1. The J call may be incorrect, as the DNA end agrees better with TRBJ2-7. This CDR3 comprises 14 residues. Germline CDR1 reads SEHNR; CDR2 reads FQNEAQ (reference sequence). Here the CDR3 DNA reads TGTGCCAGCAGCGAGACCGGGACAGCCTACGAGCAGTACTTC. Protein sequence: CASSETGTAYEQYF.

Comments on this clonotype: Since the CDR3 does not end with the conserved phenylalanine or tryptophan, this likely comes from a read error. The rearrangement joins TRBV6-6 to TRBJ2-7, with D possibly TRBD1 on 8 matching bases. CDR1 and CDR2 (germline): MNHNY, SVGAGI (reference sequence). The CDR3 is 14 residues long. V was shortened by 5 bases and J by 4 bases, with 15 bases between the two germline ends. Written as DNA, the CDR3 is TGTGCCAGCAGTACTTACAGGGGGGGATACGAGCAGTACTTA. Its protein product is CASSTYRGGYEQYL.

CDR3 amino acids: CAISEAGRYGEQYF. The CDR3 DNA is TGTGCCATCAGTGAGGCAGGGAGGTATGGGGAGCAGTACTTC. This chain joins TRBV10-3 and TRBJ2-5; possible D gene TRBD2, 6 bases. V was shortened by 2 bases and J by 11 bases, with 18 bases between the two germline ends. The CDR3 contains 14 residues. CDR1 is ENHRY, CDR2 SYGVKD, per germline.

V and J are TRBV5-1 and TRBJ2-2, with 12 nucleotides matching TRBD2. This CDR3 comprises 16 residues. The junction had 4 bases not matched to a gene; V was cut back by 0 bases and J by 7 bases. In germline, CDR1 is SGHRS, CDR2 YFSETQ. CDR3 nucleotide sequence: TGCGCCAGCAGCTTGGGACTAGCGGGAGAGGTCGGGGAGCTGTTTTTT. Protein: CASSLGLAGEVGELFF.

This clonotype has only one observation. CDR3 nucleotides: TGTGCCAGCAGCGTAGGGTCGAGAAGGAAATTCTCAGATACGCAGTATTTT. It codes for CASSVGSRRKFSDTQYF. The chain combines TRBV9 with TRBJ2-3, with D uncertain. The V and J ends lost 0 bases and 4 bases respectively, with 18 bases between them. Germline assignment: CDR1 SGDLS and CDR2 YYNGEE. This CDR3 is built from 17 residues. The variable domain in full, with the rest retrieved from reference TRBV9 and TRBJ2-3, is DSGVTQTPKHLITATGQRVTLRCSPRSGDLSVYWYQQSLDQGLQFLIQYYNGEERAKGNILERFSAQQFPDLHSELNLSSLELGDSALYFCASSVGSRRKFSDTQYFGPGTRLTVL.

The chain joins TRBV7-9 to TRBJ2-7; 11 nucleotides align to TRBD2. After removal of 2 bases from V and 4 bases from J, the junction contained 10 bases not matched to a gene. Germline V gives CDR1 SEHNR, CDR2 FQNEAQ (reference sequence). CDR3 size: 17 residues. The CDR3 DNA is TGTGCCAGCAGCTTAAGTCTAGCGGGAGGAATTCGGTACGAGCAGTACTTC. The encoded protein is CASSLSLAGGIRYEQYF.

The rearrangement joins TRBV20-1 to TRBJ2-3; 8 positions agree with TRBD2. This CDR3 is built from 13 residues. J gave up 2 bases and V 6 bases, and 4 bases lay outside the gene matches. Germline loops: CDR1 DFQATT, CDR2 SNEGSKA (reference sequence). The CDR3 DNA reads as TGCAGTGCCCGGACTAGCCCCACAGATACGCAGTATTTT. Translating gives CSARTSPTDTQYF.

This clonotype has at least ten counts. The chain links TRBV20-1 to TRBJ2-7; 8 nucleotides align to TRBD2. Germline V lookup: CDR1 DFQATT, CDR2 SNEGSKA (reference sequence). The CDR3 consists of 17 residues. Unmatched junction bases numbered 14, after V lost 4 bases and J lost 0 bases. CDR3 in amino acids: CSATPGPPSGFSYEQYF. In DNA form, the CDR3 reads TGCAGTGCTACCCCCGGCCCTCCTAGCGGGTTCTCCTACGAGCAGTACTTC.

The chain has TRBV7-8 and TRBJ2-4, with a tentative D call TRBD1 (6 bases). The J call may be incorrect, as the DNA end agrees better with TRBJ2-7. Germline CDR1 and CDR2: SGHVS and FQNEAQ. This CDR3 contains 13 residues. The DNA for the CDR3 is TGTGCCAGCAGCTTAGGGGACACCCACGAGCAGTACTTC. It yields the protein CASSLGDTHEQYF.

In the case of this clonotype: A much larger clone sits a single nucleotide away, making a read error possible. The CDR3 here is CASSFGRQETQFF. The DNA of the CDR3 is TGTGCCAGCAGTTTCGGGCGGCAAGAGACCCAGTTCTTC. This chain joins TRBV12-3 or TRBV12-4 and TRBJ2-5, with D unresolved. The DNA end is more similar to TRBJ2-1, so the J call may be wrong. This CDR3 is 13 amino acids long.

This chain uses TRBV9 with TRBJ2-7, with TRBD2 matching over 7 bases. V lost 6 bases, J lost 5 bases, and 8 bases stayed unmatched. This CDR3 comprises 13 residues. Per germline, CDR1 SGDLS and CDR2 YYNGEE. In nucleotides, the CDR3 is TGTGCCAGCAACTTCATGGGGGGGGACGAGCAGTACTTC. Its protein product is CASNFMGGDEQYF.

This chain uses TRBV3-1 with TRBJ2-5; a possible D gene is TRBD1 (6 bases). V lost 2 bases, J lost 5 bases, and 12 bases lay in between. CDR1 LGHDT and CDR2 YNNKEL come from the germline V gene (reference sequence). The CDR3 is 14 residues long. CDR3 sequence (DNA): TGTGCCAGCAGCCAAACGACAGGACGCGAGACCCAGTACTTC. Translated, it gives CASSQTTGRETQYF.